This note documents a single TCR beta chain sequence. The CDR3 has 15 residues. CDR1 and CDR2 (germline): MNHEY, SVGAGI. Trimming took 6 bases from V and 4 from J; bases not matched to a gene: 6. The study counted Cohort 3 donors as recovered given two negative PCRs, clearance, or symptom resolution. As processed by the authors: Amplification from reference gene primers served as the basis for estimated nucleated cell counts. This table comes from immunoSEQ multiplex PCR, and its TCRdb copy is limited to in-frame clones, with some not included. D and trimming come from the DNA, and the V and J calls and clone size come from that table. The sample includes a few hundred thousand clones, more than 75% seen only once; the top ten take about 1.1%. The data originate from a study of blood T cell repertoires in COVID-19. About the research overall: Italy, Spain and the United States were the sources of the convalescent and acute COVID-19 samples. Nucleic acid was either cDNA or gDNA, and it came from T cells, B-cell-depleted T cells, or PBMCs.

V gene TRBV6-5 combines with J gene TRBJ2-1, with 10 bases identical to TRBD1. The source is a woman aged 18-35 years who had recovered from COVID-19. The sequenced material came from PBMCs or T cells enriched from blood (not recorded which). CDR3 region: CASRVRDRGYNEQFF. In DNA, the CDR3 is TGTGCCAGCAGAGTACGGGACAGGGGTTACAATGAGCAGTTCTTC.